Listed here are 5 T cell receptor beta chains from one sample, sequenced in a study of human T cells and chemical hapten exposure (dated by TCRdb to the early 2020s). Preparation of the library involved RACE. Sequencing instrument: NextSeq 500. TCRdb applied fastp at Q25 and MiXCR to the public reads, then kept only in-frame beta chains. Rows merge per CDR3 protein into single entries with the most common DNA and genes. For this sample the table gives 350,000 to 450,000 distinct CDR3 sequences, of which approximately 5.1% were detected only once. Of the sample, 2.5% to 3% is held by the ten largest clones. Reading the label with the study, this specimen's time point is: pre-sensitization, week 0. The treatment or condition label of this sample denotes: therapeutic diphenylcyclopropenone sensitization with weekly scalp DPC. Sequenced material: whole blood, taken in connection with sensitization to the hapten diphenylcyclopropenone (DPC). These receptor sequences come from a woman in her forties or fifties with alopecia areata. Some clones in this sample may be carry-over from other donors' samples.

This clonotype was detected ten times or more. The rearrangement joins TRBV4-2 to TRBJ2-3, with 8 bases lining up with TRBD1. Germline lookup yields CDR1 LGHNA and CDR2 YNFKEQ. The CDR3 is made up of 14 amino acids. Trimming removed 0 bases from V and 8 bases from J; junction bases left unmatched: 4. The CDR3 is CASSQERTGGTQYF. CDR3 DNA sequence: TGTGCCAGCAGCCAAGAACGAACAGGGGGTACGCAGTATTTT.

In DNA, the CDR3 is TGTGCCAGCAGCTCACCAACAGGGAGAGATACGCAGTATTTT. This translates into CASSSPTGRDTQYF. This chain uses TRBV11-2 with TRBJ2-3; tentatively, D is TRBD1 (6 bases). V lost 4 bases and J 5 bases, leaving 13 bases between the germline ends. Germline values: CDR1 SGHAT, CDR2 FQNNGV. This CDR3 comprises 14 residues.

V gene TRBV30 combines with J gene TRBJ1-1; TRBD1 might be the D (5 bases). CDR3 length: 13 amino acids. Per the germline V gene, CDR1 is GTSNPN and CDR2 is SVGIG (reference sequence). V dropped 3 bases and J dropped 3 bases, with 11 bases sitting between them. The CDR3, as DNA: TGTGCCTGGAGGGGGATGGGGGACACTGAAGCTTTCTTT. Translated: CAWRGMGDTEAFF.

The rearrangement joins TRBV29-1 to TRBJ1-6; no clear D gene. CDR3 length equals 12 residues. Germline-derived CDR1 and CDR2 are SQVTM and ANQGSEA. CDR3 DNA sequence: TGCAGTAACAAGGGAGGAAATTCACCCCTCCACTTT. It codes for CSNKGGNSPLHF.

This clonotype was seen many times. V usage is TRBV7-9 and J usage is TRBJ2-1; unclear D gene. V lost 1 base, J lost 9 bases, and 7 bases lay in between. Germline CDR1 reads SEHNR; CDR2 reads FQNEAQ (reference sequence). CDR3 length: 12 residues. This CDR3 is CASSLGPVEQFF. CDR3 nucleotides: TGTGCCAGCAGCTTAGGCCCGGTTGAGCAGTTCTTC.